This passage covers 22 T cell receptor beta chains from one sample sequenced in a study of CD8+ T cells in alopecia areata. TCR sequencing used cDNA made by reverse transcription of extracted RNA. The method was immunoSEQ multiplex PCR; TCRdb's version includes in-frame clones alone and lacks a portion of them. The table has roughly 140,000 clones, roughly 58% seen once; the top ten hold 30% to 45%. Input material: CD8+ T cells sorted from blood. The source is a human donor in good health.

This chain links TRBV27 with TRBJ1-2; D gene uncertain. V was pared by 5 bases and J by 13 bases, with 23 bases between. This CDR3 comprises 14 residues. The germline V gene encodes CDR1 MNHEY and CDR2 SMNVEV (reference sequence). The CDR3 sequence is CASSAPGISYEPTF. In DNA form, the CDR3 reads TGTGCCAGCAGTGCCCCCGGGATATCCTATGAACCCACCTTC.

This clone was observed a single time. The rearrangement uses TRBV10-3 and TRBJ1-2; tentatively, D is TRBD1 (5 bases). The CDR3 totals 13 residues. The germline gives CDR1 ENHRY, CDR2 SYGVKD. V was pared by 2 bases and J by 6 bases, with 10 bases between. The CDR3 DNA is TGTGCCATCAGTGAGAACGACAGTCATGGCTACACCTTC. Protein product: CAISENDSHGYTF.

The gene calls are TRBV2 and TRBJ1-4, with no clear D. CDR3 size: 13 residues. The ends were cut back, 7 bases at V and 5 bases at J, with 11 bases in the middle. From germline, CDR1 is SNHLY and CDR2 FYNNEI. The CDR3, as DNA: TGTGCCAGCATCGGTTACGGGAATGAAAAACTGTTTTTT. This translates into CASIGYGNEKLFF.

This clone was seen only once. This chain connects TRBV28 to TRBJ2-1; 15 bases line up with TRBD2. CDR3 length: 18 residues. Per the germline V gene, CDR1 is MDHEN and CDR2 is SYDVKM. Losses at the gene ends were 4 bases for V and 4 bases for J; bases not matched to a gene: 8. The CDR3 sequence is CASSSPGLAGGLYNEQFF. The CDR3 nucleotides read TGTGCCAGCAGTTCACCGGGACTAGCGGGAGGTTTATACAATGAGCAGTTCTTC.

The chain is built from TRBV19 and TRBJ2-2, with unresolved D. The CDR3 totals 14 residues. Deletions cut 3 bases from V and 4 bases from J, with 9 bases between. The germline V gene has CDR1 LNHDA and CDR2 SQIVND (reference sequence). CDR3 coding DNA: TGTGCCAGTAGTATTACGGTTCCCACCGGGGAGCTGTTTTTT. It encodes CASSITVPTGELFF.

This sequence joins TRBV7-9 and TRBJ1-5; D is unclear. V shed 5 bases and J shed 2 bases, with 10 bases lying between them. Germline-derived CDR1 and CDR2 are SEHNR and FQNEAQ (reference sequence). There are 14 residues in the CDR3. CDR3 sequence: CASSTALGNQPQHF. The CDR3 region has the DNA TGTGCCAGCAGCACCGCCCTGGGCAATCAGCCCCAGCATTTT.

The chain is built from TRBV27 and TRBJ2-2, with D unclear. Trimming removed 5 bases at V and 4 bases at J, with 8 bases between. Germline loops: CDR1 MNHEY, CDR2 SMNVEV (reference sequence). The CDR3 is made up of 13 amino acids. CDR3 nucleotide sequence: TGTGCCAGCAGTATTGGCCCCACCGGGGAGCTGTTTTTT. This codes for CASSIGPTGELFF.

The chain carries TRBV29-1 and TRBJ2-1; D ambiguous. CDR1 is SQVTM and CDR2 is ANQGSEA in the germline V gene. The length of the CDR3 is 13 residues. Trimming stripped 5 bases from V and 5 bases from J, with 13 bases between. CDR3 coding DNA: TGCAGCGTTACCGGGCCAGAAAACAATGAGCAGTTCTTC. Amino acid sequence: CSVTGPENNEQFF.

This clone was counted once. The J gene is TRBJ2-1, the V gene TRBV27, with 12 positions matching TRBD2. Germline V gene sequence: CDR1 MNHEY, CDR2 SMNVEV (reference sequence). Trimming removed 5 bases from V and 4 bases from J; junction bases left unmatched: 6. This CDR3 spans 16 amino acids. CDR3 protein: CASSMGLAGAYNEQFF. In DNA form, the CDR3 reads TGTGCCAGCAGTATGGGACTAGCGGGCGCATACAATGAGCAGTTCTTC.

The chain links TRBV5-1 to TRBJ2-3; 11 bases are a match to TRBD2. Germline lookup yields CDR1 SGHRS and CDR2 YFSETQ. With V trimmed by 7 bases and J by 2 bases, 6 bases remained unmatched. The CDR3 runs 15 residues. CDR3 in amino acids: CASAILAGVTDTQYF. CDR3 sequence (DNA): TGCGCCAGCGCTATACTAGCGGGGGTCACAGATACGCAGTATTTT.

This clone was detected only a few times. The rearrangement uses TRBV7-9 and TRBJ1-4, with TRBD1 identical over 12 bases. CDR1 is SEHNR and CDR2 is FQNEAQ in the germline V gene (reference sequence). CDR3 length: 15 amino acids. Unmatched junction bases numbered 6, after V lost 5 bases and J lost 8 bases. The CDR3 here is CASSGKGQGAEKLFF. DNA for the CDR3: TGTGCCAGCAGCGGGAAGGGACAGGGGGCAGAAAAACTGTTTTTT.

This chain links TRBV4-1 with TRBJ2-1, with D unclear. This CDR3 is built from 17 residues. V was pared by 1 base and J by 0 bases, with 13 bases between. CDR1 is MGHRA and CDR2 is YSYEKL in the germline V gene. This chain's CDR3 is CASSQASRVGSYNEQFF. The CDR3 DNA is TGCGCCAGCAGCCAAGCCAGCAGAGTAGGCTCCTACAATGAGCAGTTCTTC.

The chain has TRBV29-1 and TRBJ2-3; no clear D. The CDR3 runs to 13 residues. Trimming shortened V by 8 bases and J by 0 bases, and 12 bases separated the two germline ends. Looked up from germline, CDR1 is SQVTM and CDR2 is ANQGSEA. CDR3 sequence (DNA): TGCAGCATTACAACCTCTAGCACAGATACGCAGTATTTT. Translation gives CSITTSSTDTQYF.

The rearrangement links TRBV27 to TRBJ1-1; tentative D call: TRBD1 (6 bases). V gave up 5 bases and J gave up 11 bases, with 18 bases separating them. The CDR3 is 13 residues long. Per the germline V gene, CDR1 is MNHEY and CDR2 is SMNVEV (reference sequence). Here the CDR3 DNA reads TGTGCCAGCAGTCCGACGGGGGCGTCGGAGGCTTTCTTT. It is translated as CASSPTGASEAFF.

The rearrangement uses TRBV29-1 and TRBJ2-5, with 9 bases matching TRBD2. CDR3 length equals 14 residues. The V segment lost 2 bases and the J segment 4 bases; nucleotides outside the gene matches: 5. The V gene's germline CDR1 is SQVTM and CDR2 ANQGSEA. CDR3 nucleotides: TGCAGCGTTGAACTCAAACTAGCGGGAGAGACCCAGTACTTC. Residues: CSVELKLAGETQYF.

Points on this clone: Other DNA sequences in this sample translate to the same CDR3. The V call is TRBV9, the J call TRBJ1-3, with D maybe TRBD1 (5 bases). V lost 1 base and J 0 bases, leaving 8 bases between the germline ends. This CDR3 comprises 15 residues. CDR1 is SGDLS, CDR2 YYNGEE, per germline. The DNA of the CDR3 is TGTGCCAGCAGCGTATCAGGGAACTCTGGAAACACCATATATTTT. Its protein product is CASSVSGNSGNTIYF.

This chain links TRBV19 with TRBJ2-7, with TRBD2 as a possible D gene (5 bases). The CDR3 runs 13 residues. With 10 bases removed from V and 0 bases from J, the gap between germline ends came to 13 bases. CDR1 LNHDA and CDR2 SQIVND come from the germline V gene (reference sequence). This CDR3 is CATGPGNSYEQYF. For the CDR3, the DNA is TGTGCCACCGGACCCGGGAACTCCTACGAGCAGTACTTC.

This clone was counted between two and nine times. The chain combines TRBV29-1 with TRBJ2-1, with TRBD2 identical over 9 bases. The CDR3 has 13 amino acids. Germline CDR1 is SQVTM and CDR2 is ANQGSEA. With 4 bases clipped from V and 5 bases from J, the junction kept 3 bases outside the gene matches. CDR3 protein: CSVGSGSHNEQFF. CDR3 coding DNA: TGCAGCGTTGGTAGCGGGAGTCACAATGAGCAGTTCTTC.

The chain employs TRBV29-1 and TRBJ2-7; TRBD2 is a possible D gene (6 bases). Per the germline V gene, CDR1 is SQVTM and CDR2 is ANQGSEA. This CDR3 region has 14 residues. CDR3 coding DNA: TGCAGTTTTACCGGGACTGTGGGATCCTACGAGCAGTACTTC. This sequence encodes CSFTGTVGSYEQYF.

This sequence joins TRBV7-9 and TRBJ1-2; possible D gene TRBD1, 5 bases. Germline V gives CDR1 SEHNR, CDR2 FQNEAQ (reference sequence). Trimming removed 5 bases at V and 2 bases at J, with 9 bases between. This CDR3 is built from 13 residues. CDR3 amino acids: CASSHQGNYGYTF. CDR3 DNA: TGTGCCAGCAGCCACCAGGGAAACTATGGCTACACCTTC.

This chain uses TRBV7-9 with TRBJ2-1; D might be TRBD1 (6 bases). Germline V gene lookup returns CDR1 SEHNR and CDR2 FQNEAQ (reference sequence). This CDR3 contains 12 residues. The V gene lost 3 bases and the J gene lost 9 bases, with 9 bases spanning the gap. The CDR3 is CASSLSGAEQFF. The CDR3 DNA is TGTGCCAGCAGCTTGTCAGGGGCTGAGCAGTTCTTC.

The chain employs TRBV7-3 and TRBJ2-1; D remains unclear. Deletions cut 5 bases from V and 0 bases from J, with 14 bases between. This CDR3 has 16 amino acids. CDR1 is SGHTA and CDR2 is FQGTGA in the germline V gene. In DNA, the CDR3 is TGTGCCAGCAGCCCAATTAACGAGCGCTCCTACAATGAGCAGTTCTTC. Residues: CASSPINERSYNEQFF.